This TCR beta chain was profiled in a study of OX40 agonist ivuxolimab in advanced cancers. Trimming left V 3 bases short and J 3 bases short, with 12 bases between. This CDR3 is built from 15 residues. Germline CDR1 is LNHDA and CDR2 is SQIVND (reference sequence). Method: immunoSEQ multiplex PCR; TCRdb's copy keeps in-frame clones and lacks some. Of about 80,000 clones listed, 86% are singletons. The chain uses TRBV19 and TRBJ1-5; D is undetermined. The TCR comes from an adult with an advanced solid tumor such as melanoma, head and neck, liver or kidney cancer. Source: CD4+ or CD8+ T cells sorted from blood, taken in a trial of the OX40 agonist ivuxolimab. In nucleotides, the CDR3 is TGTGCCAGTAGTATTTCCAGTGATCTCAATCAGCCCCAGCATTTT. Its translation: CASSISSDLNQPQHF.